The TCR beta chain under discussion was sequenced for a study of identical twins. A universal primer site was created by template switching, with the cDNA bearing unique molecular identifiers. MiXCR, applied by TCRdb to the 5' RACE reads, yields one record per CDR3 protein. The repertoire has roughly 490,000 distinct CDR3 sequences, 14% of them found once; the top ten carry 0.95% to 1%. This clonotype was found a few times. Antigen specificity is unknown. Regarding the study as a whole: For monozygotic twins, models underestimated out-of-frame TCR alpha sharing. Whereas memory repertoires showed no such difference, abundant cord blood beta clonotypes carried fewer insertions.

Trimming pared 0 bases from V and 3 bases from J, leaving 15 bases between. The germline CDR1 and CDR2 sequences are MGHRA and YSYEKL. There are 16 residues in the CDR3. The same specimen was also included in a second study, on yellow fever vaccine responses in identical twins. That report adds: Twins' vaccine T cell responses reportedly seemed partly convergent and partly personalized.

The rearrangement links TRBV4-1 to TRBJ2-7, with D possibly matching TRBD1 (5 bases). This clonotype originated in a woman aged 18-30 years in good health. Specimen: CD4+ T cells sorted from blood. The DNA of the CDR3 is TGCGCCAGCAGCCAAGATGAAAAGGGGAACCGCTACGAGCAGTACTTC. This encodes CASSQDEKGNRYEQYF.